This T cell receptor beta chain emerged from a study of cytomegalovirus exposure and HLA in healthy donors. Germline V gene data show CDR1 as MNHEY and CDR2 as SMNVEV (reference sequence). The ends lost 8 bases at V and 4 bases at J; junction bases unmatched: 6. The CDR3 runs to 13 residues. 13 Jbeta primers and 60 Vbeta primers were used for the PCR. Profiling relied on immunoSEQ multiplex PCR, and the TCRdb table lists in-frame clones only, not all of them. The top ten hold 0.075% to 0.1% of the sample, which has some 200,000 clones, approximately 83% seen once. This sequence joins TRBV27 and TRBJ1-2; 8 nucleotides line up with TRBD1. Input material: PBMCs. This clonotype was obtained from a boy between 2 and 15 years old in good health and CMV-seronegative. The CDR3 DNA is TGTGCCAGCGAGACAGGGGCGATCTATGGCTACACCTTC. Amino acids: CASETGAIYGYTF.